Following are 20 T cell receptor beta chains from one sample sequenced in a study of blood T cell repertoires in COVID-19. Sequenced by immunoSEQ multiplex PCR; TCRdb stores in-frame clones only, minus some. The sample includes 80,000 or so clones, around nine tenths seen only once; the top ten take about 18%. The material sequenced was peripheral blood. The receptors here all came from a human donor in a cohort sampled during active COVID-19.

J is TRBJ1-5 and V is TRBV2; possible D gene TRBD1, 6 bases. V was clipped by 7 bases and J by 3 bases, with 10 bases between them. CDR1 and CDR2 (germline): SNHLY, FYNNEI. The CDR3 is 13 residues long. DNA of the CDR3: TGTGCCAGCATGACAGGTAACAATCAGCCCCAGCATTTT. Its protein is CASMTGNNQPQHF.

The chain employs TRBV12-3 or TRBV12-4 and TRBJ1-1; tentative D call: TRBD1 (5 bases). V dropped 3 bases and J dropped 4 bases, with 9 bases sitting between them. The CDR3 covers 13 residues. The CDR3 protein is CASSFGGFTEAFF. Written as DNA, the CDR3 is TGTGCCAGCAGTTTCGGGGGTTTCACTGAAGCTTTCTTT.

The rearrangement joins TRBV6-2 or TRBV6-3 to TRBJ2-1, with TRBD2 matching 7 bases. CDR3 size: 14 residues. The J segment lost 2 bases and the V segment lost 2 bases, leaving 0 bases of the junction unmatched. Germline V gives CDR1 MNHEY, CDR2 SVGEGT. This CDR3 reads CASSYGGAYNEQFF. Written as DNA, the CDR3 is TGTGCCAGCAGTTACGGGGGGGCCTACAATGAGCAGTTCTTC.

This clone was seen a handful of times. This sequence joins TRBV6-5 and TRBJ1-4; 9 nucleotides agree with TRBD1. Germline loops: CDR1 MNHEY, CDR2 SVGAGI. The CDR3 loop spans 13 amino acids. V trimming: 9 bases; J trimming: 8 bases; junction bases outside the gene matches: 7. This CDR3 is CASTTGGWEKLFF. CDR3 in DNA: TGTGCCAGTACGACAGGGGGTTGGGAAAAACTGTTTTTT.

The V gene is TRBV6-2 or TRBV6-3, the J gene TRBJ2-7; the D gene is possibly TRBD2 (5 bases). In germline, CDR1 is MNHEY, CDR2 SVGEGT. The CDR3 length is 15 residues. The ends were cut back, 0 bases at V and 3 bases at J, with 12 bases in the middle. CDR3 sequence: CASSYSGVIVYEQYF. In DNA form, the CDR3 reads TGTGCCAGCAGTTACTCCGGGGTAATTGTCTACGAGCAGTACTTC.

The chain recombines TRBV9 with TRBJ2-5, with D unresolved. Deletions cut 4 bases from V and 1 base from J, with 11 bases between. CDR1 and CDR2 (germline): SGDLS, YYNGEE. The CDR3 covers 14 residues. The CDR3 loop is CASSPGSSQETQYF. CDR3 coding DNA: TGTGCCAGCAGCCCCGGGTCCTCCCAAGAGACCCAGTACTTC.

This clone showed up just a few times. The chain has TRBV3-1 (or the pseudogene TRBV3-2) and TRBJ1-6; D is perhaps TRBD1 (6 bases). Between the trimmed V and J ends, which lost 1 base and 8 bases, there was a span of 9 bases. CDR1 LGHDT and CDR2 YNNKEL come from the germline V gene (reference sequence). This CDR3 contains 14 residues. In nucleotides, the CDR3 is TGTGCCAGCAGCCAAGGACCAGGGGATTCACCCCTCCACTTT. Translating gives CASSQGPGDSPLHF.

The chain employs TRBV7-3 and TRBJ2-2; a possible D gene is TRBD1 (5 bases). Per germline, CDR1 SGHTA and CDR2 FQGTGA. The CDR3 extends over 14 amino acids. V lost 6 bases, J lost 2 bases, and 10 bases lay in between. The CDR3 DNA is TGTGCCAGCAGTCCAGACAGTAACACCGGGGAGCTGTTTTTT. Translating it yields CASSPDSNTGELFF. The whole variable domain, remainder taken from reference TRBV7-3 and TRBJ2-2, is GAGVSQTPSNKVTEKGKYVELRCDPISGHTALYWYRQSLGQGPEFLIYFQGTGAADDSGLPNDRFFAVRPEGSVSTLKIQRTERGDSAVYLCASSPDSNTGELFFGEGSRLTVL.

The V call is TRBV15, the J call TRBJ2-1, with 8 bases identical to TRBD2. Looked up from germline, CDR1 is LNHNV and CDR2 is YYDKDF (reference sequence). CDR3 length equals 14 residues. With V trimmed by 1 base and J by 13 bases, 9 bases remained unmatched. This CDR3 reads CATSRGGTSGLQFF. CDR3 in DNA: TGTGCCACCAGCAGAGGGGGTACTAGCGGACTCCAGTTCTTC.

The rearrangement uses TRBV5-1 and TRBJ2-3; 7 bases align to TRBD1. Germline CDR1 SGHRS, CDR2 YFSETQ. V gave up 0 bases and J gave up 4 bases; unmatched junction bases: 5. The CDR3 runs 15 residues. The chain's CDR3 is CASSLGAGGADTQYF. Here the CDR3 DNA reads TGCGCCAGCAGCTTGGGGGCAGGGGGTGCAGATACGCAGTATTTT.

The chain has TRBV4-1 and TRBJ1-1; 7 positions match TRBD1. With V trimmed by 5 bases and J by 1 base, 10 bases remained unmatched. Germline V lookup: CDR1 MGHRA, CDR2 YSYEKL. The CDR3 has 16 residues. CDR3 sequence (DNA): TGCGCCAGCAGCGGCATACAGGGGACGGGGAACACTGAAGCTTTCTTT. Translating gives CASSGIQGTGNTEAFF.

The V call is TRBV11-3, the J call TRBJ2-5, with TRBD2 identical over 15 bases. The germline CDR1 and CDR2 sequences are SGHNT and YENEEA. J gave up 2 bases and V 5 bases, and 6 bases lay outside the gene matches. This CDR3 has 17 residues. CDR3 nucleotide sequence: TGTGCCAGCAGCCCCGGGACTAGCGGGGGGTGGCAAGAGACCCAGTACTTC. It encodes CASSPGTSGGWQETQYF.

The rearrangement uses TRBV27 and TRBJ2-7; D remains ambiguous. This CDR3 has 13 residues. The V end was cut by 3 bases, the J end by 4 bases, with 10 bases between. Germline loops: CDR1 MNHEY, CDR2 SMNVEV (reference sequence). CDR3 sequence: CASSFAISYEQYF. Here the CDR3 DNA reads TGTGCCAGCAGTTTTGCGATATCGTACGAGCAGTACTTC.

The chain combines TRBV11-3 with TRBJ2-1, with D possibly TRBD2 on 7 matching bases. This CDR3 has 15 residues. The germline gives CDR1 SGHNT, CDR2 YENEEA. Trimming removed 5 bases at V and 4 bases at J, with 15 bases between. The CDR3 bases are TGTGCCAGCAGCGCGCGGGGGCGGTCTTACAATGAGCAGTTCTTC. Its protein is CASSARGRSYNEQFF.

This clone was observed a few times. Here the CDR3 DNA reads TGTGCCATCAGTGCAGGCTCTAGCGGGGGGGGAACCTACGAGCAGTACTTC. It yields the protein CAISAGSSGGGTYEQYF. This sequence joins TRBV10-3 and TRBJ2-7; 12 bases are a match to TRBD2. After removal of 4 bases from V and 2 bases from J, the junction contained 9 bases not matched to a gene. The CDR3 length is 17 residues. In germline, CDR1 is ENHRY, CDR2 SYGVKD.

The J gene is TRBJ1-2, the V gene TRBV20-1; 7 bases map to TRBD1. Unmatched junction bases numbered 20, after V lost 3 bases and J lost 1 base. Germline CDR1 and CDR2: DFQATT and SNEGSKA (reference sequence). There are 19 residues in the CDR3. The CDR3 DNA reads TGCAGTGCTAGTTTTAAATTGCGGGACAGAGGCCACGATAACTATGGCTACACCTTC. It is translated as CSASFKLRDRGHDNYGYTF.

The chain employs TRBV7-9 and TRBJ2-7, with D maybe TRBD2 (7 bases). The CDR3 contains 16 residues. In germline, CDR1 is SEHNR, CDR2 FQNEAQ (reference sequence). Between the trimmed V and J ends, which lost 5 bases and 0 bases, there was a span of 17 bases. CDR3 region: CASSHRGGGGSYEQYF. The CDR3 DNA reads TGTGCCAGCAGCCATCGTGGGGGAGGGGGCTCCTACGAGCAGTACTTC.

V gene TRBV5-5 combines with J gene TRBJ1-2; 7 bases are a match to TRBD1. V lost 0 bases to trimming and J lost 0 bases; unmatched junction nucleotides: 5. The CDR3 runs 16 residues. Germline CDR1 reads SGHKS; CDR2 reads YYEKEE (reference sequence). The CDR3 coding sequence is TGTGCCAGCAGCTTGGAGGGACAGATATCTAACTATGGCTACACCTTC. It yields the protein CASSLEGQISNYGYTF.

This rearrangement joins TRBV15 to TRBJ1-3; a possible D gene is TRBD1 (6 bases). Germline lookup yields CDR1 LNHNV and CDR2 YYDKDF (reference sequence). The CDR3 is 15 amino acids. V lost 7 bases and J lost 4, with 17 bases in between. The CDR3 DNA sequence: TGTGCCACCAACCCGACACCCCAGGGGGGAAACACCATATATTTT. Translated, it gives CATNPTPQGGNTIYF. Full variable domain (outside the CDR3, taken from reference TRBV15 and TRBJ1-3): DAMVIQNPRYQVTQFGKPVTLSCSQTLNHNVMYWYQQKSSQAPKLLFHYYDKDFNNEADTPDNFQSRRPNTSFCFLDIRSPGLGDTAMYLCATNPTPQGGNTIYFGEGSWLTVV.

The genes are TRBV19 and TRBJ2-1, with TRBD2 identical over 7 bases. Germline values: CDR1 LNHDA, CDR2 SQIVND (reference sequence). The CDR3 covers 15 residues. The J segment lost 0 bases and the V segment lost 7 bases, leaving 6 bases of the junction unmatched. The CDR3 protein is CASMLAADSYNEQFF. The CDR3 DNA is TGTGCCAGTATGCTAGCGGCGGACTCCTACAATGAGCAGTTCTTC.